This T cell receptor beta chain was sequenced during a study of blood T cells in healthy people across ages. Study summary: About one barcoded TCR beta cDNA was captured per two T cells. General study results and limits: Any changes in expanded clonotypes were possibly confounded, as donor CMV status remained unknown.

V lost 0 bases, J lost 5 bases, and 11 bases lay in between. CDR3 length: 15 amino acids. CDR1 and CDR2 (germline): LGHNA, YSLEER. It was with a sample-barcoded 5' primer and a J-beta primer mix that a second PCR of about 6 to 12 cycles was run. Tags on each cDNA molecule came from a template-switch adaptor with 12 random nucleotides. TCRdb reanalysed the 5' RACE reads using MiXCR and keeps one entry per CDR3 protein. The data contain about 810,000 distinct CDR3 sequences, about 34% of them singletons. Healthy individuals of Caucasian origin from Russia, aged about 6 to 95, served as donors. Many counts were recorded for this clonotype. Its target is not known.

J is TRBJ2-1 and V is TRBV4-3; tentatively, D is TRBD1 or TRBD2 (5 bases each). The clonotype comes from a man between 18 and 35 years old in good health. Sequencing was performed on blood. CDR3 sequence reads: CASSQDRGGHNEQFF. The CDR3, as DNA: TGCGCCAGCAGCCAAGATCGGGGCGGGCACAATGAGCAGTTCTTC.